The clone carrying this T cell receptor (beta chain) was counted at least ten times. Its antigen is not known. The sample comes from a study of T cell repertoires in cytomegalovirus infection. Overall study context: Recently identified HLA-C-restricted CMV epitopes were used, and well-studied HLA-B-restricted CMV epitopes were used as well. Findings of the study overall: Cumulated frequencies of public TCR beta families served to identify carriers of CMV plus the relevant HLA. Dominant in the ex vivo response were TCR beta clonotypes restricted by HLA-C and specific for CMV.

Germline CDR1 SGHTA, CDR2 FQGNSA. With 5 bases clipped from V and 5 bases from J, the junction kept 10 bases outside the gene matches. This CDR3 comprises 16 residues. In TCRdb, the reads were re-called with MiXCR into one record per CDR3 protein. The data show under 850,000 distinct CDR3 sequences, roughly 36% seen once. The sequenced sample was cultured PBMCs, obtained from culture after CMV antigen stimulation. The rearrangement joins TRBV7-2 to TRBJ2-7; 12 nucleotides match TRBD1. The receptor's source is a human donor in good health (CMV status not recorded). Some clones in this sample may be carry-over from other donors' samples. CDR3 residues: CASSQNRDRGRNEQYF. CDR3 DNA sequence: TGTGCCAGCAGCCAAAACCGGGACAGGGGGCGTAACGAGCAGTACTTC.